The source of this TCR beta chain is a study of spatial heterogeneity in lung cancer. Notes on the study in general: Mutation tallies in tumors tracked expanded intratumoral alpha and beta TCR counts.

Per germline, CDR1 SGHVS and CDR2 FQNEAQ. V was pared by 4 bases and J by 9 bases, with 8 bases of the junction left unmatched. The CDR3 is 14 residues long. TCRdb reprocessed the 5' RACE reads with MiXCR, giving one entry per CDR3 protein. In the table there are some 5,000 distinct CDR3 sequences, over 20% of which are singletons. Time point meaning: sample taken at primary tumor resection. No cell sorting; template was whole RNA from tumor, lung tissue or PBMC. This clonotype is medium-sized (0.01 to 0.1%). Its antigen is not identified. J is TRBJ1-5 and V is TRBV7-8; 8 bases agree with TRBD1. The origin of this receptor is a male donor with early-stage non-small cell lung cancer. The material was lung tumor tissue, obtained at surgery. The CDR3 spells CASSSGQGLGPQHF. CDR3 coding DNA: TGTGCCAGCAGCTCCGGACAGGGCCTAGGGCCCCAGCATTTT.